These 31 T cell receptor beta chains were all obtained from the same sample, sequenced in a study of low-dose radiotherapy and immunotherapy resistance in tumors. Documented time point: after trial treatment. Noted treatment: LDRT plus nivolumab, ipilimumab, low-dose cyclophosphamide and aspirin (RACIN trial). Primers targeting TRAV and TRBV primed first-strand cDNA, covering alpha and beta chains. Amplification of TCRs used a constant-region primer and V-primer adapter for around 20 PCR cycles. TCRdb re-called the reads with MiXCR, one entry per CDR3 protein. The sample includes approximately 91,000 distinct CDR3 sequences, less than 25% of them seen just once. This material consisted of PBMCs, taken after low-dose radiotherapy plus immunotherapy. Receptors originate from a female donor with ovarian cancer.

This clonotype has only a few counts. A read error may be the cause here, since a much bigger clone is one base away. This rearrangement joins TRBV12-3 or TRBV12-4 to TRBJ2-7; the D gene is possibly TRBD2 (5 bases). This CDR3 has 16 amino acids. V was trimmed by 3 bases and J by 7 bases, leaving 22 bases between them. This CDR3 reads CASSFRFGSSYNEQYF. The CDR3 DNA reads TGTGCCAGCAGTTTCCGATTTGGGAGCTCCTACAATGAGCAGTACTTC.

J is TRBJ2-2 and V is TRBV12-3 or TRBV12-4, with TRBD2 matching over 10 bases. V trimming: 6 bases; J trimming: 4 bases; junction bases outside the gene matches: 8. The CDR3 has 16 residues. The CDR3 nucleotides read TGTGCCAGCAGCCCCTCTAGCGGGAGTCCCACCGGGGAGCTGTTTTTT. It translates to CASSPSSGSPTGELFF.

Of note for this clonotype: It is likely a read error: a sequence one base away is far more abundant. The chain is built from TRBV6-5 and TRBJ1-1; tentatively, D is TRBD1 (5 bases). Germline V gene data show CDR1 as MNHEY and CDR2 as SVGAGI. This CDR3 is 15 amino acids long. The CDR3 is CGSSYRRGLNTEAFF. CDR3 sequence (DNA): TGTGGCAGCAGTTACCGCCGGGGCCTGAACACTGAAGCTTTCTTT.

This clonotype has a count of ten or more. The chain carries TRBV6-2 or TRBV6-3 and TRBJ2-1, with 7 bases that match TRBD2. Germline CDR1 MNHEY, CDR2 SVGEGT. Trimming removed 8 bases from V and 1 base from J; junction bases left unmatched: 8. This CDR3 is 15 amino acids long. The DNA for the CDR3 is TGTGCCAGCGTACGGCTTAGCGGGTCCTACAATGAGCAGTTCTTC. Translation: CASVRLSGSYNEQFF.

This clonotype has ten or more counts. This rearrangement joins TRBV20-1 to TRBJ2-5; TRBD2 aligns across 11 bases. This CDR3 is built from 19 residues. Germline loops: CDR1 DFQATT, CDR2 SNEGSKA (reference sequence). Unmatched junction bases numbered 16, after V lost 4 bases and J lost 0 bases. CDR3 DNA: TGCAGTGCTACCCGACCGGGCCTAGCGGGGGGACTATACCAAGAGACCCAGTACTTC. Translation: CSATRPGLAGGLYQETQYF.

The chain recombines TRBV27 with TRBJ2-1, with 10 bases fitting TRBD1. Germline CDR1 MNHEY, CDR2 SMNVEV (reference sequence). This CDR3 contains 16 residues. The V and J ends lost 4 bases and 4 bases, in that order; junction bases with no gene match: 7. CDR3 amino acids: CASSSLDRGSYNEQFF. The CDR3, as DNA: TGTGCCAGCAGTTCCTTGGACAGGGGGAGTTACAATGAGCAGTTCTTC.

This clonotype was counted many times. The chain joins TRBV20-1 to TRBJ1-6, with 8 bases identical to TRBD1. V gave up 6 bases and J gave up 7 bases; unmatched junction bases: 14. The CDR3 extends over 16 amino acids. CDR1 and CDR2 (germline): DFQATT, SNEGSKA (reference sequence). CDR3 sequence reads: CSARRRTGNLNSPLHF. CDR3 nucleotides: TGCAGTGCCCGCAGGCGGACAGGGAATTTAAATTCACCCCTCCACTTT.

The table lists this clonotype with many counts. The genes are TRBV4-3 and TRBJ1-2, with unresolved D. This CDR3 has 13 residues. The V and J ends lost 0 bases and 5 bases respectively, with 7 bases between them. Germline V gives CDR1 LGHNA, CDR2 YSLEER. The CDR3 sequence: CASSQDLSYGYTF. The DNA of the CDR3 is TGCGCCAGCAGCCAAGATTTAAGTTATGGCTACACCTTC.

With respect to this clonotype: This likely stems from a read error, as it lies one base from a far larger clone. V usage is TRBV6-2 or TRBV6-3 and J usage is TRBJ2-1; D remains unclear. The CDR3 runs 11 residues. V lost 10 bases to trimming and J lost 7 bases, with 11 bases between them. Germline values: CDR1 MNHEY, CDR2 SVGEGT. In DNA, the CDR3 is TGTGCCAACAGCTTTGAGAATGAGCAGTTCTTC. It is translated as CANSFENEQFF.

This clonotype showed up many times. This sequence joins TRBV12-3 or TRBV12-4 and TRBJ2-5; D gene ambiguous. The CDR3 totals 11 residues. V was trimmed by 7 bases and J by 5 bases, leaving 8 bases between them. DNA of the CDR3: TGTGCCAGCACCAATCGGGAGACCCAGTACTTC. Translation gives CASTNRETQYF.

This clonotype showed up many times. The V call is TRBV20-1, the J call TRBJ2-1, with 13 bases aligning to TRBD2. Germline CDR1 reads DFQATT; CDR2 reads SNEGSKA (reference sequence). V dropped 5 bases and J dropped 13; count of bases not matched to a gene: 11. This CDR3 spans 14 amino acids. The chain's CDR3 is CSAVATGTSGIQFF. For the CDR3, the DNA is TGCAGTGCTGTAGCGACGGGGACTAGCGGGATTCAGTTCTTC.

This clonotype was observed at least ten times. The chain combines TRBV6-1 with TRBJ2-1; D is unresolved. This CDR3 contains 15 residues. The germline CDR1 and CDR2 sequences are MNHNS and SASEGT. Trimming took off 1 base at V and 2 bases at J, with 9 bases between the two ends. The CDR3 nucleotides read TGTGCCAGCAGTGAAGACGAGTTCCCCTACAATGAGCAGTTCTTC. Translating gives CASSEDEFPYNEQFF.

With regard to this clonotype: A far larger clone is one nucleotide away, so this likely arose from a read error. The rearrangement joins TRBV7-2 to TRBJ2-1; 7 nucleotides line up with TRBD1. Germline CDR1 and CDR2: SGHTA and FQGNSA. The ends lost 7 bases at V and 10 bases at J; junction bases unmatched: 10. The CDR3 spans 13 residues. In DNA, the CDR3 is TGTGCCAGCACCCGAAACAGGGGCGACGAGCAGTTCTTC. Translation gives CASTRNRGDEQFF.

The rearrangement uses TRBV7-2 and TRBJ2-7, with D unclear. CDR1 is SGHTA, CDR2 FQGNSA, per germline. V dropped 2 bases and J dropped 4 bases, with 18 bases sitting between them. The CDR3 loop spans 16 amino acids. Here the CDR3 DNA reads TGTGCCAGCAGCTTATTTACGTCCCCAAATTCTTACGAGCAGTACTTC. This sequence encodes CASSLFTSPNSYEQYF. The full variable domain, its missing parts supplied by reference TRBV7-2 and TRBJ2-7, is GAGVSQSPSNKVTEKGKDVELRCDPISGHTALYWYRQSLGQGLEFLIYFQGNSAPDKSGLPSDRFSAERTGGSVSTLTIQRTQQEDSAVYLCASSLFTSPNSYEQYFGPGTRLTVT.

Concerning this clonotype itself: A single base separates this from a much larger clone, so it may be a read error. The chain has TRBV12-3 or TRBV12-4 and TRBJ2-7, with TRBD2 identical over 10 bases. This CDR3 spans 14 amino acids. Unmatched junction bases numbered 9, after V lost 6 bases and J lost 7 bases. CDR3 in amino acids: CASRSGGAHNEQYF. The CDR3 region has the DNA TGTGCCAGCAGAAGCGGGGGGGCCCACAATGAGCAGTACTTC.

This clonotype was counted ten times or more. This chain connects TRBV7-9 to TRBJ2-3, with a tentative D call TRBD2 (6 bases). The CDR3 runs to 14 residues. Between the trimmed V and J ends, which lost 3 bases and 8 bases, there was a span of 15 bases. Germline V CDR1 and CDR2: SEHNR, FQNEAQ (reference sequence). The CDR3, as DNA: TGTGCCAGCAGCTTGGGGGGACGTTTCGTTACGCAGTATTTT. Residues: CASSLGGRFVTQYF. The full variable domain, rest sourced from reference TRBV7-9 and TRBJ2-3, is DTGVSQNPRHKITKRGQNVTFRCDPISEHNRLYWYRQTLGQGPEFLTYFQNEAQLEKSRLLSDRFSAERPKGSFSTLEIQRTEQGDSAMYLCASSLGGRFVTQYFGPGTRLTVL.

This clonotype was observed many times. This chain uses TRBV9 with TRBJ2-7, with D tentatively TRBD1 or TRBD2 (6 bases each). V lost 0 bases to trimming and J lost 1 base, with 8 bases between them. This CDR3 has 14 amino acids. Germline CDR1 is SGDLS and CDR2 is YYNGEE. CDR3 residues: CASSVEGGSYEQYF. CDR3 DNA: TGTGCCAGCAGCGTAGAGGGGGGATCCTACGAGCAGTACTTC.

This clonotype was observed a handful of times. The chain recombines TRBV10-3 with TRBJ1-2; 10 bases are shared with TRBD1. CDR1 is ENHRY and CDR2 is SYGVKD in the germline V gene. With V trimmed by 0 bases and J by 5 bases, 6 bases remained unmatched. The CDR3 runs 16 residues. The CDR3 is CAISESADRGKYGYTF. The CDR3 bases are TGTGCCATCAGTGAGTCGGCGGACAGGGGGAAGTATGGCTACACCTTC.

The V gene is TRBV5-5, the J gene TRBJ2-7, with 8 bases lining up with TRBD2. CDR3 length equals 17 residues. V shed 0 bases and J 0 bases; nucleotides not matched to a gene: 8. Per germline, CDR1 SGHKS and CDR2 YYEKEE (reference sequence). CDR3 bases: TGTGCCAGCAGCTTGGCCCCCAGCGGGGGTACCTCCTACGAGCAGTACTTC. Its translation: CASSLAPSGGTSYEQYF.

This clonotype has a handful of counts. The J gene is TRBJ1-6, the V gene TRBV5-4, with 10 bases identical to TRBD1. Germline V gives CDR1 SGHNT, CDR2 YYREEE (reference sequence). The CDR3 has 14 amino acids. V gave up 4 bases and J gave up 10 bases; unmatched junction bases: 5. CDR3 DNA: TGTGCCAGCAGCCCAGACAGGGGGCAATCACCCCTCCACTTT. Protein product: CASSPDRGQSPLHF.

This clonotype appeared many times. The J gene is TRBJ2-2, the V gene TRBV11-2; 11 nucleotides agree with TRBD2. The CDR3 is made up of 18 amino acids. Germline CDR1 SGHAT, CDR2 FQNNGV. The trim removed 5 bases at V and 4 bases at J, leaving 12 bases unmatched. The CDR3 nucleotides read TGTGCCAGCAGCCAGAACCTACTAGCGGGGGCTCTCACCGGGGAGCTGTTTTTT. Translating gives CASSQNLLAGALTGELFF.

This clonotype was seen ten or more times. J is TRBJ2-2 and V is TRBV3-1; a weak D match, TRBD1 (5 bases). Deletions cut 7 bases from V and 5 bases from J, with 14 bases between. Germline V gene lookup returns CDR1 LGHDT and CDR2 YNNKEL (reference sequence). CDR3 length: 14 amino acids. CDR3: CASTRRAGTGELFF. The DNA of the CDR3 is TGTGCCAGCACCCGAAGGGCAGGGACCGGGGAGCTGTTTTTT.

This clonotype turned up a few times. This chain uses TRBV6-2 or TRBV6-3 with TRBJ1-5; D gene unclear. V was trimmed by 6 bases and J by 6 bases, leaving 12 bases between them. Germline-derived CDR1 and CDR2 are MNHEY and SVGEGT. The CDR3 loop spans 13 amino acids. CDR3 sequence: CASRDPGRQPQHF. Written as DNA, the CDR3 is TGTGCCAGCAGGGACCCTGGACGTCAGCCCCAGCATTTT.

There are many counts of this clonotype. This sequence joins TRBV28 and TRBJ1-2; the match to TRBD1 covers 7 bases. Germline-derived CDR1 and CDR2 are MDHEN and SYDVKM. The CDR3 covers 18 residues. V lost 3 bases to trimming and J lost 4 bases; unmatched junction nucleotides: 17. The chain's CDR3 is CASSFPNRDSRLAYGYTF. In DNA form, the CDR3 reads TGTGCCAGCAGTTTCCCAAACCGGGACAGCCGTTTGGCCTATGGCTACACCTTC.

This clonotype was observed at least ten times. This chain joins TRBV6-2 or TRBV6-3 and TRBJ2-2; 7 positions agree with TRBD1. The CDR3 spans 14 residues. Per germline, CDR1 MNHEY and CDR2 SVGEGT. V shed 5 bases and J 6 bases; nucleotides not matched to a gene: 6. CDR3 region: CASSLTGAAGELFF. The CDR3 DNA follows: TGTGCCAGCAGTCTAACAGGGGCGGCCGGGGAGCTGTTTTTT.

The chain uses TRBV9 and TRBJ2-3; TRBD2 is a possible D gene (5 bases). V was cut by 3 bases and J by 8 bases, with 13 bases left in between. Looked up from germline, CDR1 is SGDLS and CDR2 is YYNGEE. The CDR3 runs to 13 residues. CDR3 amino acids: CASSAVRDGTQYF. DNA of the CDR3: TGTGCCAGCAGCGCGGTTCGGGATGGTACGCAGTATTTT.

This clonotype was picked up many times. The chain combines TRBV25-1 with TRBJ2-1; perhaps D is TRBD1 or TRBD2 (5 bases each). Trimming left V 4 bases short and J 6 bases short, with 13 bases between. Looked up from germline, CDR1 is MGHDK and CDR2 is SYGVNS. This CDR3 comprises 14 residues. CDR3 in DNA: TGTGCCAGCAGTGCAACCGGGACCCTCAATGAGCAGTTCTTC. It yields the protein CASSATGTLNEQFF.

This clonotype was recorded at least ten times. The rearrangement links TRBV7-9 to TRBJ2-2; no definite D call. V was pared by 2 bases and J by 5 bases, with 9 bases between. CDR3 length: 14 amino acids. Germline assignment: CDR1 SEHNR and CDR2 FQNEAQ (reference sequence). CDR3 sequence (DNA): TGTGCCAGCAGCTTACAGAAGCGAACCGGGGAGCTGTTTTTT. Residues: CASSLQKRTGELFF. The full variable domain, rest sourced from reference TRBV7-9 and TRBJ2-2, is DTGVSQNPRHKITKRGQNVTFRCDPISEHNRLYWYRQTLGQGPEFLTYFQNEAQLEKSRLLSDRFSAERPKGSFSTLEIQRTEQGDSAMYLCASSLQKRTGELFFGEGSRLTVL.

This clonotype came up many times. The V call is TRBV29-1, the J call TRBJ2-7; D gene ambiguous. This CDR3 has 11 residues. Germline CDR1 and CDR2: SQVTM and ANQGSEA. Trimming pared 1 base from V and 4 bases from J, leaving 5 bases between. The CDR3 sequence: CSVEVAYEQYF. The CDR3, as DNA: TGCAGCGTTGAAGTGGCTTACGAGCAGTACTTC.

This clonotype has a count of ten or more. The rearrangement joins TRBV19 to TRBJ1-5; tentatively, D is TRBD1 (5 bases). The germline V and J ends were trimmed by 6 bases and 10 bases, with 19 bases remaining between them. Germline CDR1 and CDR2: LNHDA and SQIVND (reference sequence). CDR3 length: 14 amino acids. CDR3 protein: CASRASWGGGPQHF. DNA of the CDR3: TGTGCCAGTAGAGCTTCATGGGGGGGAGGCCCCCAGCATTTT.

This clonotype has at least ten counts. V is TRBV12-3 or TRBV12-4 and J is TRBJ2-5; D assignment may be TRBD1 or TRBD2 (6 bases each). The CDR3 extends over 17 amino acids. V lost 2 bases, J lost 5 bases, and 21 bases lay in between. The CDR3 loop reads CASSLNPRVTGRETQYF. CDR3 DNA sequence: TGTGCCAGCAGTTTAAACCCTAGGGTTACAGGGAGGGAGACCCAGTACTTC.